These 18 T cell receptor beta chains were all obtained from the same sample, sequenced in a study of Ad26.COV2.S vaccination and SARS-CoV-2 variants. Assay used: immunoSEQ multiplex PCR; TCRdb lists only in-frame clones, some missing. The table lists hundreds of thousands of clones, over 75% of them singletons. Treatment specified: over 15 received Ad26.COV2.S at low or high dose, single or two shots; 5 received placebo; per-sample allocation not given. At day 63 after the first vaccine or placebo injection, samples were drawn. The sample here was peripheral blood, taken in a trial of Ad26.COV2.S vaccine versus placebo. The source is a person aged 18-65 years who received the Ad26.COV2.S COVID-19 vaccine or a placebo.

This chain links TRBV18 with TRBJ1-5, with D possibly being TRBD1 (5 bases). V was shortened by 3 bases and J by 6 bases, with 18 bases between the two germline ends. From germline, CDR1 is KGHSH and CDR2 LQKENI. The CDR3 runs to 16 residues. The CDR3, as DNA: TGTGCCAGCTCACCTACGCTGCCGGGTGGGGGTCAGCCCCAGCATTTT. This codes for CASSPTLPGGGQPQHF.

The chain carries TRBV27 and TRBJ2-7; possible D gene TRBD2, 7 bases. Trimming shortened V by 0 bases and J by 1 base, and 13 bases separated the two germline ends. From germline, CDR1 is MNHEY and CDR2 SMNVEV (reference sequence). This CDR3 region has 16 residues. Here the CDR3 DNA reads TGTGCCAGCAGTTTATCGGCGGGGGCGGTTTCCTACGAGCAGTACTTC. Translating gives CASSLSAGAVSYEQYF.

This clone was seen once. The V call is TRBV15, the J call TRBJ2-7; possible D gene TRBD2, 7 bases. This CDR3 comprises 14 residues. The germline CDR1 and CDR2 sequences are LNHNV and YYDKDF (reference sequence). V shed 2 bases and J shed 3 bases, with 11 bases lying between them. The CDR3 sequence: CATSRRGAFYEQYF. CDR3 nucleotide sequence: TGTGCCACCAGCAGACGGGGGGCCTTCTACGAGCAGTACTTC.

This clone was seen just once. The chain joins TRBV5-1 to TRBJ1-6, with 9 bases that match TRBD1. V was clipped by 2 bases and J by 11 bases; unmatched bases: 8. This CDR3 region has 15 residues. Germline CDR1 and CDR2: SGHRS and YFSETQ. The CDR3 loop reads CASSFWGTGNAPLHF. In nucleotides, the CDR3 is TGCGCCAGCAGCTTTTGGGGGACAGGGAATGCACCCCTCCACTTT.

CDR3 DNA: TGTGCCAGCAGGAACAGGTCTCGCTATGGCTACACCTTC. It codes for CASRNRSRYGYTF. The rearrangement joins TRBV12-3 or TRBV12-4 to TRBJ1-2, with TRBD1 as a possible D gene (5 bases). The CDR3 runs to 13 residues. The germline V and J ends were trimmed by 6 bases and 4 bases, with 12 bases remaining between them.

This clone was detected only a few times. The chain combines TRBV13 with TRBJ2-7; tentatively, D is TRBD1 (5 bases). This CDR3 is built from 15 residues. Trimming stripped 5 bases from V and 4 bases from J, with 18 bases between. Per the germline V gene, CDR1 is PRHDT and CDR2 is FYEKMQ (reference sequence). The CDR3 is CASSPKKQVGYEQYF. Written as DNA, the CDR3 is TGTGCCAGCAGCCCCAAGAAACAGGTCGGGTACGAGCAGTACTTC.

This clone was observed a handful of times. V and J are TRBV7-9 and TRBJ1-1; D uncertain. The CDR3 runs to 15 residues. CDR1 and CDR2 from the germline V gene are SEHNR and FQNEAQ (reference sequence). The ends were cut back, 7 bases at V and 1 base at J, with 16 bases in the middle. CDR3 region: CASIHREARNTEAFF. The DNA of the CDR3 is TGTGCCAGCATCCACCGGGAAGCCCGGAACACTGAAGCTTTCTTT. The complete variable domain, with remaining parts taken from reference TRBV7-9 and TRBJ1-1, reads DTGVSQNPRHKITKRGQNVTFRCDPISEHNRLYWYRQTLGQGPEFLTYFQNEAQLEKSRLLSDRFSAERPKGSFSTLEIQRTEQGDSAMYLCASIHREARNTEAFFGQGTRLTVV.

The chain recombines TRBV7-2 with TRBJ1-2, with D unresolved. Per the germline V gene, CDR1 is SGHTA and CDR2 is FQGNSA. The CDR3 runs 12 residues. CDR3 region: CDRAVTDYGYTF. The CDR3 DNA follows: TGTGATAGGGCCGTAACTGACTATGGCTACACCTTC. Full variable domain (rest looked up from reference TRBV7-2 and TRBJ1-2): GAGVSQSPSNKVTEKGKDVELRCDPISGHTALYWYRQSLGQGLEFLIYFQGNSAPDKSGLPSDRFSAERTGGSVSTLTIQRTQQEDSAVYLCDRAVTDYGYTFGSGTRLTVV.

The chain uses TRBV3-1 (or the pseudogene TRBV3-2) and TRBJ1-1; D is unresolved. V dropped 0 bases and J dropped 2 bases, with 13 bases sitting between them. The CDR3 has 16 amino acids. CDR1 and CDR2 (germline): LGHDT, YNNKEL (reference sequence). This chain's CDR3 is CASSQDWSGPNTEAFF. CDR3 nucleotide sequence: TGTGCCAGCAGCCAAGATTGGAGCGGTCCCAACACTGAAGCTTTCTTT.

This clone occurred a few times. The CDR3 sequence: CASSPTVNTEAFF. CDR3 sequence (DNA): TGTGCCAGCTCACCAACGGTGAACACTGAAGCTTTCTTT. This chain joins TRBV18 and TRBJ1-1, with unresolved D. The CDR3 has 13 residues. The germline V gene has CDR1 KGHSH and CDR2 LQKENI. Trimming cost V 2 bases and J 0 bases, with 4 bases left between them.

The V call is TRBV7-6, the J call TRBJ2-3, with no clear D. CDR1 SGHVS and CDR2 FNYEAQ come from the germline V gene. V lost 2 bases and J lost 5, with 17 bases in between. This CDR3 is 16 amino acids long. DNA for the CDR3: TGTGCCAGCAGCTTATTTCCCCCCCAAGTGGTAGATACGCAGTATTTT. It encodes CASSLFPPQVVDTQYF. Drawing the rest from reference TRBV7-6 and TRBJ2-3, the complete variable domain is GAGVSQSPRYKVTKRGQDVALRCDPISGHVSLYWYRQALGQGPEFLTYFNYEAQQDKSGLPNDRFSAERPEGSISTLTIQRTEQRDSAMYRCASSLFPPQVVDTQYFGPGTRLTVL.

The J gene is TRBJ1-3, the V gene TRBV4-2; TRBD1 agrees at 7 bases. The J segment lost 7 bases and the V segment lost 0 bases, leaving 6 bases of the junction unmatched. The CDR3 has 15 residues. Germline V gene lookup returns CDR1 LGHNA and CDR2 YNFKEQ. The CDR3 reads CASSQDQQGFNTIYF. The DNA for the CDR3 is TGTGCCAGCAGCCAAGATCAACAGGGGTTCAACACCATATATTTT.

A single count supports this clone. The chain employs TRBV2 and TRBJ1-6; a possible D gene is TRBD1 (5 bases). CDR3 length: 14 residues. From germline, CDR1 is SNHLY and CDR2 FYNNEI. V dropped 8 bases and J dropped 6 bases, with 14 bases sitting between them. Here the CDR3 DNA reads TGTGCCAGCGGGGGTGGAAACCTTAATTCACCCCTCCACTTT. Amino acids: CASGGGNLNSPLHF.

The J gene is TRBJ1-3, the V gene TRBV7-9; D is unclear. CDR1 is SEHNR and CDR2 is FQNEAQ in the germline V gene (reference sequence). V was clipped by 2 bases and J by 0 bases, with 2 bases between them. The CDR3 is 13 residues long. The chain's CDR3 is CASSLNSGNTIYF. In nucleotides, the CDR3 is TGTGCCAGCAGCTTAAACTCTGGAAACACCATATATTTT.

This clone came up once. The V call is TRBV4-2, the J call TRBJ1-1; 7 bases line up with TRBD1. J gave up 3 bases and V 6 bases, and 4 bases lay outside the gene matches. The CDR3 runs 13 residues. Germline loops: CDR1 LGHNA, CDR2 YNFKEQ. As DNA, the CDR3 is TGTGCCAGCAGAATAGGACAGGACACTGAAGCTTTCTTT. Translated, it gives CASRIGQDTEAFF.

This chain uses TRBV12-3 or TRBV12-4 with TRBJ1-1; D gene uncertain. V shed 6 bases and J shed 6 bases, with 14 bases lying between them. This CDR3 has 13 residues. The CDR3 DNA follows: TGTGCCAGCAGCGCAGGCTCTGGGGCTGAAGCTTTCTTT. As protein: CASSAGSGAEAFF.

The rearrangement links TRBV19 to TRBJ1-5; the D gene is possibly TRBD1 (5 bases). Germline V gene lookup returns CDR1 LNHDA and CDR2 SQIVND (reference sequence). V was shortened by 10 bases and J by 9 bases, with 16 bases between the two germline ends. CDR3 length: 12 amino acids. The CDR3 sequence is CATSGRGLPQHF. In DNA form, the CDR3 reads TGTGCCACCTCGGGACGGGGTCTGCCCCAGCATTTT.

A remark on this clone: This may be a read error: a much more frequent sequence differs by one nucleotide. The chain combines TRBV6-5 with TRBJ2-7; 8 bases agree with TRBD1. J lost 3 bases, V lost 5 bases, and 0 bases had no gene match. The CDR3 has 12 amino acids. The V gene's germline CDR1 is MNHEY and CDR2 SVGAGI. For the CDR3, the DNA is TGTGCCAGCAGTACAGGGGGCTACGAGCAGTACTTC. This translates into CASSTGGYEQYF.